The 22 T cell receptor beta chains below come from one sample, sequenced in a study of shared clonotypes between healthy human individuals. The table came from immunoSEQ multiplex PCR; TCRdb's copy has only in-frame clones and leaves some out. The sample includes about 2.3 million clones, roughly 93% of them seen just once. Sequenced sample: naive CD4+ T cells from PBMCs. The subset was: CD45RA+ positively selected. The receptors were gathered from a man aged 18 to 29 in good health. Some clones in this sample may be carry-over from other donors' samples.

The chain carries TRBV23-1 and TRBJ1-2, with D perhaps matching TRBD1 (5 bases). TRBV23-1 is labeled an ORF, and its function is uncertain. This CDR3 comprises 18 residues. The V end was cut by 0 bases, the J end by 4 bases, with 21 bases between. The DNA of the CDR3 is TGCGCCAGCAGTCAATCAGGGGCACGGACGGGACTCCTCTATGGCTACACCTTC. Translating it yields CASSQSGARTGLLYGYTF.

This clone occurred a few times. The V gene is TRBV28, the J gene TRBJ1-2, with D unresolved. CDR3 length: 13 residues. The germline V gene encodes CDR1 MDHEN and CDR2 SYDVKM. Trimming shortened V by 6 bases and J by 4 bases, and 12 bases separated the two germline ends. CDR3: CASSPDTSYGYTF. The DNA of the CDR3 is TGTGCCAGCAGCCCAGACACCTCCTATGGCTACACCTTC.

V and J are TRBV2 and TRBJ1-5; tentatively, D is TRBD1 (5 bases). V was clipped by 3 bases and J by 5 bases, with 8 bases between them. This CDR3 is 13 amino acids long. Germline loops: CDR1 SNHLY, CDR2 FYNNEI. Here the CDR3 reads CASSEGVYQPQHF. The CDR3 DNA reads as TGTGCCAGCAGTGAGGGGGTTTATCAGCCCCAGCATTTT. The whole variable domain, remainder taken from reference TRBV2 and TRBJ1-5, is EPEVTQTPSHQVTQMGQEVILRCVPISNHLYFYWYRQILGQKVEFLVSFYNNEISEKSEIFDDQFSVERPDGSNFTLKIRSTKLEDSAMYFCASSEGVYQPQHFGDGTRLSIL.

This chain links TRBV5-1 with TRBJ2-1, with 9 bases fitting TRBD1. V dropped 4 bases and J dropped 2; count of bases not matched to a gene: 4. The CDR3 covers 15 residues. Germline V gives CDR1 SGHRS, CDR2 YFSETQ. In DNA, the CDR3 is TGCGCCAGCAGCAGGGGACAGGGCCCCTACAATGAGCAGTTCTTC. Translating gives CASSRGQGPYNEQFF.

V is TRBV4-1 and J is TRBJ2-2; D is unclear. The V end was cut by 3 bases, the J end by 2 bases, with 7 bases between. The CDR3 runs to 14 residues. Germline V gene data show CDR1 as MGHRA and CDR2 as YSYEKL. DNA of the CDR3: TGCGCCAGCAGCCATGCCACTAACACCGGGGAGCTGTTTTTT. Translation: CASSHATNTGELFF.

This chain connects TRBV28 to TRBJ2-2; D may be TRBD2 (6 bases). The germline gives CDR1 MDHEN, CDR2 SYDVKM. The CDR3 runs 16 residues. The V and J ends lost 4 bases and 5 bases respectively, with 17 bases between them. The CDR3 loop reads CASSSPGAGLTGELFF. CDR3 in DNA: TGTGCCAGCAGTTCTCCGGGAGCGGGTCTAACCGGGGAGCTGTTTTTT.

This rearrangement joins TRBV2 to TRBJ1-4, with D perhaps TRBD1 (5 bases). The V end was cut by 6 bases, the J end by 7 bases, with 12 bases between. Germline V gene lookup returns CDR1 SNHLY and CDR2 FYNNEI. The CDR3 is 13 residues long. The DNA for the CDR3 is TGTGCCAGCAGGCAGGGAAGGGTTGAAAAACTGTTTTTT. This encodes CASRQGRVEKLFF.

The chain carries TRBV28 and TRBJ2-7, with D tentatively TRBD1 (5 bases). There are 12 residues in the CDR3. CDR1 and CDR2 (germline): MDHEN, SYDVKM. V was cut by 3 bases and J by 3 bases, with 6 bases left in between. This CDR3 is CASSFTGYEQYF. DNA of the CDR3: TGTGCCAGCAGTTTTACAGGCTACGAGCAGTACTTC.

This chain links TRBV5-1 with TRBJ2-7, with 8 bases matching TRBD2. V lost 5 bases, J lost 3 bases, and 10 bases stayed unmatched. Germline CDR1 reads SGHRS; CDR2 reads YFSETQ. This CDR3 spans 15 amino acids. In DNA, the CDR3 is TGCGCCAGCAGTGCGGCGGGAGGCCTCGTCTACGAGCAGTACTTC. It translates to CASSAAGGLVYEQYF.

CDR3 protein: CASSQTGTTGELFF. For the CDR3, the DNA is TGCGCCAGCAGCCAGACAGGGACCACCGGGGAGCTGTTTTTT. This chain uses TRBV4-3 with TRBJ2-2, with 7 bases that match TRBD1. The ends lost 3 bases at V and 4 bases at J; junction bases unmatched: 2. CDR1 is LGHNA and CDR2 is YSLEER in the germline V gene. The CDR3 has 14 residues.

The gene calls are TRBV9 and TRBJ2-5; 7 nucleotides match TRBD2. Trimming took 0 bases from V and 5 from J; bases not matched to a gene: 4. The germline gives CDR1 SGDLS, CDR2 YYNGEE. This CDR3 comprises 14 residues. CDR3 in DNA: TGTGCCAGCAGCGTAGGACTAGCATTCGAGACCCAGTACTTC. Its translation is CASSVGLAFETQYF.

This rearrangement joins TRBV7-9 to TRBJ2-3; D is possibly TRBD2 (6 bases). The CDR3 extends over 15 amino acids. Trimming took off 3 bases at V and 0 bases at J, with 10 bases between the two ends. The germline gives CDR1 SEHNR, CDR2 FQNEAQ (reference sequence). This chain's CDR3 is CASSFHGTSTDTQYF. The CDR3 nucleotides read TGTGCCAGCAGCTTCCACGGGACTAGCACAGATACGCAGTATTTT.

The rearrangement links TRBV30 to TRBJ1-6; possible D gene TRBD1, 5 bases. The length of the CDR3 is 14 residues. Germline V gene sequence: CDR1 GTSNPN, CDR2 SVGIG (reference sequence). Trimming removed 0 bases from V and 9 bases from J, with 12 bases in between. The DNA of the CDR3 is TGTGCCTGGAGTGTATGGCAGCAGGGTTCACCCCTCCACTTT. Translating it yields CAWSVWQQGSPLHF.

The rearrangement links TRBV7-3 to TRBJ2-1; D remains unclear. CDR1 is SGHTA and CDR2 is FQGTGA in the germline V gene. This CDR3 has 15 amino acids. Trimming cost V 5 bases and J 4 bases, with 15 bases left between them. The CDR3 protein is CASSQTSDSYNEQFF. The CDR3 DNA sequence: TGTGCCAGCAGCCAAACATCAGATTCATACAATGAGCAGTTCTTC.

V usage is TRBV28 and J usage is TRBJ2-7, with D hard to call. CDR1 is MDHEN and CDR2 is SYDVKM in the germline V gene. This CDR3 is 14 amino acids long. The germline V and J ends were trimmed by 8 bases and 4 bases, with 18 bases remaining between them. Written as DNA, the CDR3 is TGTGCCAGCTTCGCTGGGGTGGGGAAATACGAGCAGTACTTC. It is translated as CASFAGVGKYEQYF.

V usage is TRBV19 and J usage is TRBJ1-5; a possible D gene is TRBD1 (6 bases). With 6 bases removed from V and 0 bases from J, the gap between germline ends came to 12 bases. The length of the CDR3 is 15 residues. The germline V gene encodes CDR1 LNHDA and CDR2 SQIVND (reference sequence). CDR3 sequence reads: CASRQGMSSNQPQHF. CDR3 in DNA: TGTGCCAGTAGACAGGGAATGAGTAGCAATCAGCCCCAGCATTTT.

The genes are TRBV5-1 and TRBJ1-2; D is perhaps TRBD1 (5 bases). CDR1 is SGHRS, CDR2 YFSETQ, per germline. The V gene lost 1 base and the J gene lost 5 bases, with 12 bases spanning the gap. The CDR3 sequence is 14 residues long. CDR3 residues: CASSLPGTEYGYTF. In DNA, the CDR3 is TGCGCCAGCAGCTTGCCCGGGACTGAATATGGCTACACCTTC.

The chain has TRBV28 and TRBJ2-5; D is possibly TRBD2 (6 bases). Trimming removed 6 bases from V and 5 bases from J, with 19 bases in between. CDR1 MDHEN and CDR2 SYDVKM come from the germline V gene. This CDR3 is 15 amino acids long. CDR3 DNA: TGTGCCAGCAGCCCCTACCGGGAGAGGGGTGAGACCCAGTACTTC. It encodes CASSPYRERGETQYF.

This rearrangement joins TRBV6-6 to TRBJ1-4; 7 bases match TRBD1. The CDR3 runs 15 residues. CDR1 MNHNY and CDR2 SVGAGI come from the germline V gene (reference sequence). Trimming at V came to 6 bases and at J to 0 bases, leaving 4 bases not matched to a gene. As DNA, the CDR3 is TGTGCCAGCAGCGACAGGGCTGCAACTAATGAAAAACTGTTTTTT. Residues: CASSDRAATNEKLFF.

The chain employs TRBV7-6 and TRBJ2-3; D possibly corresponds to TRBD1 (6 bases). Germline V gene data show CDR1 as SGHVS and CDR2 as FNYEAQ. With 5 bases removed from V and 6 bases from J, the gap between germline ends came to 15 bases. The CDR3 loop spans 14 amino acids. This CDR3 is CASSRARGMDTQYF. CDR3 bases: TGTGCCAGCAGCAGAGCTAGGGGGATGGATACGCAGTATTTT.

This clone was counted a single time. V is TRBV7-3 and J is TRBJ2-1; perhaps TRBD2 as D (5 bases). CDR1 is SGHTA and CDR2 is FQGTGA in the germline V gene. CDR3 length: 17 residues. V was pared by 1 base and J by 4 bases, with 17 bases between. In DNA form, the CDR3 reads TGTGCCAGCAGCTTAAGGGCGACTACCTCCATGTACAATGAGCAGTTCTTC. This codes for CASSLRATTSMYNEQFF.

The chain employs TRBV4-2 and TRBJ1-1, with D perhaps matching TRBD1 (6 bases). The length of the CDR3 is 17 residues. V was clipped by 3 bases and J by 4 bases, with 21 bases between them. Per the germline V gene, CDR1 is LGHNA and CDR2 is YNFKEQ. The DNA for the CDR3 is TGTGCCAGCAGCCATATGCTCCGGCAGGGGAAGGGCACTGAAGCTTTCTTT. It encodes CASSHMLRQGKGTEAFF.